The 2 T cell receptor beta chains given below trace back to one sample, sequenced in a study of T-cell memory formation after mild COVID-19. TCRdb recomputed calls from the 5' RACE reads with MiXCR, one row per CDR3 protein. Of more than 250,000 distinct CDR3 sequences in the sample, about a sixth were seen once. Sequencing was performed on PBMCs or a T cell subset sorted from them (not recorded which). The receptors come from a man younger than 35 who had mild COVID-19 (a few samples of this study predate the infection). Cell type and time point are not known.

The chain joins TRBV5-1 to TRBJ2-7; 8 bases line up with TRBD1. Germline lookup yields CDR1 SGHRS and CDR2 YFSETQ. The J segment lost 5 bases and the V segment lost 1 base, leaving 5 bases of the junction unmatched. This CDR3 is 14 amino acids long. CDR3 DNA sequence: TGCGCCAGCAGCTTGCAGGGGGCAGGCGACGAGCAGTACGTC. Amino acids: CASSLQGAGDEQYV.

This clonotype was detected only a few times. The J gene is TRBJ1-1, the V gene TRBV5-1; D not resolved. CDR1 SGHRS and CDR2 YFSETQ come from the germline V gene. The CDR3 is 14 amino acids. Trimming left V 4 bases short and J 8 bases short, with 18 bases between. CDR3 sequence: CASSTDPDATEAFF. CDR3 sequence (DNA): TGCGCCAGCAGCACGGACCCCGATGCCACCGAAGCTTTCTTT.